This TCR beta chain is drawn from a study of CD8 T cells in ankylosing spondylitis. TCRdb re-called the 5' RACE reads with MiXCR, one entry per CDR3 protein. The top ten clones hold 5% to 7.5% of a sample with about 220,000 distinct CDR3 sequences, approximately 24% of them seen once. This clonotype was observed at least ten times. The CDR3 is 14 residues long. The germline CDR1 and CDR2 sequences are SEHNR and FQNEAQ (reference sequence). The V segment lost 5 bases and the J segment 1 base; nucleotides outside the gene matches: 4. The chain uses TRBV7-9 and TRBJ2-7; 8 bases are shared with TRBD1. The TCR originated in a male donor with ankylosing spondylitis or in good health (not recorded which). The sequenced sample was blood, either unsorted or a sorted T cell fraction (not recorded which). The CDR3 bases are TGTGCCAGCAGCAGGACAGGGATTTCCTACGAGCAGTACTTC. Protein sequence: CASSRTGISYEQYF.